These 15 T cell receptor beta chains came from one sample sequenced in a study of beta chain features in type 1 diabetes. Every isolated RNA sample was fully reverse transcribed, so sequencing captured expressed TCRB transcripts. Sequenced by immunoSEQ multiplex PCR; TCRdb stores in-frame clones only, minus some. The data show some 150,000 clones, about 44% seen once. Input material: Tregs from blood. These receptors were obtained from a man between 18 and 35 years old in good health.

The chain recombines TRBV11-2 with TRBJ2-2; 7 bases align to TRBD2. With 4 bases clipped from V and 6 bases from J, the junction kept 14 bases outside the gene matches. Germline CDR1 SGHAT, CDR2 FQNNGV. This CDR3 comprises 17 residues. The CDR3 bases are TGTGCCAGCAGCTGGACCCTACTAGCGAGAGGAGCCGGGGAGCTGTTTTTT. The encoded protein is CASSWTLLARGAGELFF.

The gene calls are TRBV7-2 and TRBJ2-2; 8 nucleotides align to TRBD1. The CDR3 is made up of 15 amino acids. The germline V gene encodes CDR1 SGHTA and CDR2 FQGNSA. Trimming cost V 2 bases and J 7 bases; bases outside gene matches: 6. CDR3 DNA: TGTGCCAGCAGCTTAACCCAGGGGGCGAGCGGGGAGCTGTTTTTT. Translated, it gives CASSLTQGASGELFF.

This clone is a singleton in its sample. The sample carries other DNA sequences with the same CDR3. The genes are TRBV7-2 and TRBJ1-6, with 7 bases lining up with TRBD1. Trimming at V came to 5 bases and at J to 10 bases, leaving 8 bases not matched to a gene. CDR3 length equals 14 residues. The V gene's germline CDR1 is SGHTA and CDR2 FQGNSA. CDR3 bases: TGTGCCAGCAGCCTAGGACAGGCAGTGTCACCCCTCCACTTT. Amino acid sequence: CASSLGQAVSPLHF.

CDR3 DNA: TGTGCCAGCAAGAGGACAGAGAACACTGAAGCTTTCTTT. Encoded protein: CASKRTENTEAFF. V usage is TRBV6-5 and J usage is TRBJ1-1; possibly TRBD1 for D (6 bases). The germline CDR1 and CDR2 sequences are MNHEY and SVGAGI. Trimming cost V 7 bases and J 1 base, with 10 bases left between them. This CDR3 spans 13 amino acids.

CDR3 protein: CAIKPGLAGDDTQYF. The CDR3 nucleotides are TGTGCCATCAAGCCGGGACTAGCGGGTGACGATACGCAGTATTTT. This chain joins TRBV6-1 and TRBJ2-3; 12 nucleotides agree with TRBD2. Trimming took 10 bases from V and 6 from J; bases not matched to a gene: 11. The CDR3 runs 15 residues. Germline V gene data show CDR1 as MNHNS and CDR2 as SASEGT.

The J gene is TRBJ2-1, the V gene TRBV9, with TRBD2 matching over 9 bases. Trimming took 2 bases from V and 4 from J; bases not matched to a gene: 7. The CDR3 has 16 amino acids. Germline V gene lookup returns CDR1 SGDLS and CDR2 YYNGEE. The CDR3, as DNA: TGTGCCAGCAGCGTTCGAGCGGGGGGCCTATACAATGAGCAGTTCTTC. Translated, it gives CASSVRAGGLYNEQFF. Looking up the rest from reference TRBV9 and TRBJ2-1 gives the full variable domain: DSGVTQTPKHLITATGQRVTLRCSPRSGDLSVYWYQQSLDQGLQFLIQYYNGEERAKGNILERFSAQQFPDLHSELNLSSLELGDSALYFCASSVRAGGLYNEQFFGPGTRLTVL.

The CDR3 spells CASSLGQGERQPQHF. CDR3 nucleotide sequence: TGTGCCAGCAGCTTGGGACAGGGGGAACGTCAGCCCCAGCATTTT. The chain carries TRBV7-9 and TRBJ1-5, with 11 bases identical to TRBD1. V dropped 3 bases and J dropped 6; count of bases not matched to a gene: 4. The CDR3 has 15 residues. Germline V lookup: CDR1 SEHNR, CDR2 FQNEAQ (reference sequence).

In its sample, this clone was seen a few times. The rearrangement uses TRBV27 and TRBJ1-2, with D unclear. This CDR3 is built from 12 residues. Germline V CDR1 and CDR2: MNHEY, SMNVEV (reference sequence). V dropped 6 bases and J dropped 4 bases, with 9 bases sitting between them. The CDR3 DNA reads TGTGCCAGCAGCCCGGGTGGCTATGGCTACACCTTC. Its translation is CASSPGGYGYTF.

In this sample, this clone turned up a few times. The J gene is TRBJ2-1, the V gene TRBV7-2; 8 bases map to TRBD1. Germline V gene data show CDR1 as SGHTA and CDR2 as FQGNSA. CDR3 size: 14 residues. V lost 5 bases, J lost 7 bases, and 7 bases stayed unmatched. The CDR3 nucleotides read TGTGCCAGCAGCCCTCGCAGGGGGCCAAATGAGCAGTTCTTC. The encoded protein is CASSPRRGPNEQFF. The variable domain in full, with the rest retrieved from reference TRBV7-2 and TRBJ2-1, is GAGVSQSPSNKVTEKGKDVELRCDPISGHTALYWYRQSLGQGLEFLIYFQGNSAPDKSGLPSDRFSAERTGGSVSTLTIQRTQQEDSAVYLCASSPRRGPNEQFFGPGTRLTVL.

In DNA, the CDR3 is TGTGCCAGCAGCTCCCTAGCGGGGGGGTACGAGCAGTACTTC. Protein sequence: CASSSLAGGYEQYF. V and J are TRBV7-2 and TRBJ2-7; 12 nucleotides agree with TRBD2. Germline CDR1 and CDR2: SGHTA and FQGNSA. V trimming: 4 bases; J trimming: 4 bases; junction bases outside the gene matches: 2. CDR3 length: 14 residues.

The chain is built from TRBV7-6 and TRBJ1-1, with TRBD1 identical over 7 bases. V gave up 4 bases and J gave up 5 bases; unmatched junction bases: 1. The length of the CDR3 is 12 residues. Germline lookup yields CDR1 SGHVS and CDR2 FNYEAQ. In nucleotides, the CDR3 is TGTGCCAGCAGCTCGACAGGGACTGAAGCTTTCTTT. Residues: CASSSTGTEAFF.

The chain links TRBV19 to TRBJ2-6; TRBD1 aligns across 8 bases. The V gene's germline CDR1 is LNHDA and CDR2 SQIVND (reference sequence). The junction had 5 bases not matched to a gene; V was cut back by 3 bases and J by 1 base. CDR3 length: 17 amino acids. CDR3 in amino acids: CASSIRTGKSGANVLTF. DNA of the CDR3: TGTGCCAGTAGTATTAGGACAGGGAAGTCTGGGGCCAACGTCCTGACTTTC.

The chain has TRBV7-2 and TRBJ1-4; D is uncertain. V dropped 3 bases and J dropped 6 bases, with 8 bases sitting between them. This CDR3 is 13 amino acids long. Germline CDR1 is SGHTA and CDR2 is FQGNSA. The CDR3 nucleotides are TGTGCCAGCAGCTTCAACCGAGATGAAAAACTGTTTTTT. Translated: CASSFNRDEKLFF.

CDR3 protein: CASSPRGGRNTEAFF. The DNA for the CDR3 is TGTGCCAGCTCACCGCGGGGGGGCCGGAACACTGAAGCTTTCTTT. The genes are TRBV18 and TRBJ1-1; possibly TRBD1 for D (6 bases). Germline V gene sequence: CDR1 KGHSH, CDR2 LQKENI. CDR3 size: 15 residues. V lost 3 bases and J 1 base, leaving 12 bases between the germline ends.

This clone was detected a few times. J is TRBJ1-1 and V is TRBV28; D is unresolved. The germline gives CDR1 MDHEN, CDR2 SYDVKM. CDR3 size: 12 residues. V was clipped by 7 bases and J by 0 bases, with 6 bases between them. The CDR3: CASTKMNTEAFF. CDR3 DNA sequence: TGTGCCAGCACAAAAATGAACACTGAAGCTTTCTTT.